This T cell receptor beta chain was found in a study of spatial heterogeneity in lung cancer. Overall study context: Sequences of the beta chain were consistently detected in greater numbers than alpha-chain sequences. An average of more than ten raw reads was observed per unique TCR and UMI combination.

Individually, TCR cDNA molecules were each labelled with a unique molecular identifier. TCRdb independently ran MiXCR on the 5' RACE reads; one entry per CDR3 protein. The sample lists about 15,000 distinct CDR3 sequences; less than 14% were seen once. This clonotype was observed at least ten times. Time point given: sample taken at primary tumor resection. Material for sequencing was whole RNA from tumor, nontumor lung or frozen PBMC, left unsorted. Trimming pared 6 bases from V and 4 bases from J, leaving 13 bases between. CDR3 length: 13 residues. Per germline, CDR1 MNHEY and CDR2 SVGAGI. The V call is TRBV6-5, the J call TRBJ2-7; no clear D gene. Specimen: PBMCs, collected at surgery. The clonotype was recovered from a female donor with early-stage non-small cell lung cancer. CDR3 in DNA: TGTGCCAGCAGCCTCGGGCGACATTACGAGCAGTACTTC. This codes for CASSLGRHYEQYF.